This is a list of T cell receptor beta chains from one sample in a study of cytomegalovirus exposure and HLA in healthy donors. Clones were read by immunoSEQ multiplex PCR, and TCRdb kept only the in-frame ones, dropping some. The table lists just over 200,000 clones, around 70% of them singletons, with about 3% in the top ten. The sample comprised PBMCs. The receptors were gathered from a man aged 35-49 years in good health and CMV-seropositive. CDR3s include the opening cysteine and the closing phenylalanine or tryptophan. Each record gives: clone size, D gene, V gene, J gene, CDR3 protein, CDR3 DNA. D genes are given only for firm matches. Some rows mark clone size as missing; the rest say once, few, many or name a class of expanded clone.

.	.	TRBV4-2	TRBJ2-5	CASSQTDSQETQYF	TGTGCCAGCAGCCAGACAGATTCCCAAGAGACCCAGTACTTC
few	.	TRBV27	TRBJ1-2	CASSLSTGYGYTF	TGTGCCAGCAGTTTATCGACAGGCTATGGCTACACCTTC
.	.	TRBV7-6	TRBJ1-1	CASSLARADFMNTEAFF	TGTGCCAGCAGCTTAGCGCGAGCGGACTTTATGAACACTGAAGCTTTCTTT
.	TRBD2	TRBV5-1	TRBJ2-1	CASSFLAEGNEQFF	TGCGCCAGCAGCTTCCTAGCGGAGGGGAATGAGCAGTTCTTC
.	.	TRBV2	TRBJ1-1	CASRTGQQEAFF	TGTGCCAGCAGGACAGGCCAACAAGAAGCTTTCTTT
.	TRBD1	TRBV7-6	TRBJ1-4	CASGRTGAGEKLFF	TGTGCCAGCGGCCGGACAGGGGCGGGTGAAAAACTGTTTTTT
few	.	TRBV10-1	TRBJ2-5	CASSEGGARGETQYF	TGCGCCAGCAGTGAAGGGGGGGCGCGGGGAGAGACCCAGTACTTC
few	.	TRBV5-5	TRBJ1-2	CASSLNGGYTF	TGTGCCAGCAGCTTGAATGGCGGCTACACCTTC
.	TRBD1	TRBV5-1	TRBJ1-4	CASSPGQPGPEKLFF	TGCGCCAGCAGCCCGGGACAGCCAGGTCCGGAAAAACTGTTTTTT
.	TRBD1	TRBV4-2	TRBJ1-3	CASSLDGTGTSGNTIYF	TGTGCCAGCAGCTTGGATGGGACAGGGACCTCTGGAAACACCATATATTTT
.	.	TRBV5-4	TRBJ2-2	CASSPRTARTGELFF	TGTGCCAGCAGCCCCAGGACAGCGAGGACCGGGGAGCTGTTTTTT
.	.	TRBV6-4	TRBJ1-2	CASSAGLNYGYTF	TGTGCCAGCAGTGCGGGACTGAACTATGGCTACACCTTC
.	.	TRBV18	TRBJ1-1	CASSPRQTLNTEAFF	TGTGCCAGCTCACCAAGACAGACCCTGAACACTGAAGCTTTCTTT
once	TRBD1	TRBV6-4	TRBJ1-1	CASRATGTGGGNTEAFF	TGTGCCAGCAGAGCCACCGGGACAGGGGGCGGGAACACTGAAGCTTTCTTT
.	.	TRBV9	TRBJ2-1	CASSVDVLGNEQFF	TGTGCCAGCAGCGTAGACGTCCTAGGCAATGAGCAGTTCTTC
.	.	TRBV10-3	TRBJ1-2	CAISDSSRDTSYGYTF	TGTGCCATCAGTGATAGTAGTCGGGACACCAGCTATGGCTACACCTTC
.	.	TRBV5-6	TRBJ2-3	CASSFWQSTDTQYF	TGTGCCAGCAGCTTTTGGCAGAGCACAGATACGCAGTATTTT
.	.	TRBV9	TRBJ1-1	CASSSRDRVSNTEAFF	TGTGCCAGCAGCTCGAGAGACAGAGTCTCGAACACTGAAGCTTTCTTT
few	.	TRBV7-2	TRBJ1-4	CASSLGSTRGREKLFF	TGTGCCAGCAGCTTAGGGTCTACGAGAGGTCGGGAAAAACTGTTTTTT
.	TRBD2	TRBV28	TRBJ2-3	CASSRRGGLADTQYF	TGTGCCAGCAGCCGGCGGGGGGGGCTCGCAGATACGCAGTATTTT
.	.	TRBV28	TRBJ1-4	CASSRGDRAGEKLFF	TGTGCCAGCAGCCGGGGGGATAGGGCAGGGGAAAAACTGTTTTTT
.	.	TRBV6-5	TRBJ2-6	CASSLQSGANVLTF	TGTGCCAGCAGTTTACAGTCTGGGGCCAACGTCCTGACTTTC
.	.	TRBV18	TRBJ1-5	CASSPPGGRGQGQPQHF	TGTGCCAGCTCACCACCCGGGGGACGGGGCCAAGGTCAGCCCCAGCATTTT
.	TRBD1	TRBV9	TRBJ1-2	CASSPWTGTDGYTF	TGTGCCAGCAGTCCATGGACAGGGACAGACGGCTACACCTTC
.	.	TRBV10-3	TRBJ1-3	CAINKEAGNTIYF	TGTGCCATCAATAAGGAGGCTGGAAACACCATATATTTT
.	.	TRBV28	TRBJ1-5	CASGSQGAHQPQHF	TGTGCCAGCGGTTCACAGGGAGCCCATCAGCCCCAGCATTTT
.	TRBD1	TRBV5-4	TRBJ1-3	CASSSQGSGNTIYF	TGTGCCAGCAGCTCACAGGGGTCTGGAAACACCATATATTTT
.	TRBD2	TRBV2	TRBJ2-2	CASTQGLHRELFF	TGTGCCAGCACCCAGGGACTACACCGGGAGCTATTTTTT
.	.	TRBV11-2	TRBJ1-6	CASSLQGSNSPLHF	TGTGCCAGCAGCTTACAGGGGAGTAATTCACCCCTCCACTTT
.	.	TRBV18	TRBJ1-2	CASSNLGDSYGYTF	TGTGCCAGCTCCAATTTAGGAGACTCCTATGGCTACACCTTC
.	.	TRBV5-1	TRBJ1-2	CASSLDGTYTF	TGCGCCAGCAGCTTGGACGGGACATACACCTTC
.	.	TRBV5-1	TRBJ2-7	CASSQGGRMYEQYF	TGCGCCAGCAGCCAGGGGGGCCGAATGTACGAGCAGTACTTC
.	TRBD1	TRBV6-4	TRBJ1-1	CASRTQDRGATEAFF	TGTGCCAGCAGAACCCAAGACAGGGGGGCCACTGAAGCTTTCTTT